This T cell receptor (beta chain) was sequenced in a study of monozygotic twins with inflammatory bowel disease. Each CDR3 protein gets one entry in TCRdb, which reprocessed the 5' RACE reads and gives no DNA. The sample holds over 110,000 distinct CDR3 sequences. This CDR3 has 14 residues. Germline V CDR1 and CDR2: SGDLS, YYNGEE. Sequencing input: blood. The chain uses TRBV9 and TRBJ2-7. The receptor was derived from a human donor with ulcerative colitis or Crohn's disease, or a healthy co-twin of an affected twin (not recorded which). CDR3 residues: CASSPQRNSYEQYF.